A single sample gave rise to the 11 T cell receptor beta chains below, sequenced in a study of identical twins (dated by TCRdb to the mid-2010s). The library was built by means of 5' RACE. Reads for this sample came from an Illumina HiSeq 2000. TCRdb reprocessing: public reads trimmed at Q25 with fastp, clones called with MiXCR, in-frame beta chains kept. For every CDR3 protein sequence, its rows merge into one entry that carries the most common genes and DNA. The sample table records under 400,000 distinct CDR3 sequences; roughly 9% of these occur just once. The ten largest clones capture about 9.1% of the sample. Specimen: naive T cells sorted from blood. Read against the paper, the sample's cell subset or site label means: cells isolated with a human naive T-cell isolation kit. The receptor source for this set is a woman aged 50 to 60 in good health.

This clonotype was seen a few times. This chain joins TRBV7-3 and TRBJ2-1; 7 bases align to TRBD1. The CDR3 has 16 amino acids. The V gene's germline CDR1 is SGHTA and CDR2 FQGTGA. V was pared by 5 bases and J by 4 bases, with 11 bases of the junction left unmatched. Here the CDR3 reads CASSAYPWTGYNEQFF. CDR3 DNA sequence: TGTGCCAGCAGCGCCTATCCATGGACAGGTTACAATGAGCAGTTCTTC.

In its sample, this clonotype was seen a few times. J is TRBJ2-5 and V is TRBV6-2 or TRBV6-3; 9 bases map to TRBD1. The CDR3 covers 13 residues. Per the germline V gene, CDR1 is MNHEY and CDR2 is SVGEGT. J lost 2 bases, V lost 10 bases, and 5 bases had no gene match. The CDR3 here is CATNRGPQETQYF. CDR3 nucleotide sequence: TGTGCCACTAACAGGGGGCCGCAAGAGACCCAGTACTTC.

This clonotype was counted between two and nine times. The V gene is TRBV6-1, the J gene TRBJ2-7, with D tentatively TRBD1 or TRBD2 (5 bases each). CDR1 is MNHNS and CDR2 is SASEGT in the germline V gene. The CDR3 loop spans 12 amino acids. Trimming cost V 8 bases and J 2 bases, with 10 bases left between them. For the CDR3, the DNA is TGTGCCAGCTCCCAGGGAGCCTACGAGCAGTACGTC. Amino acid sequence: CASSQGAYEQYV.

Turning to this clonotype: One end of the junction fails to match germline, which may point to a read error. The genes are TRBV4-1 and TRBJ2-4; D possibly corresponds to TRBD1 (8 bases). Germline assignment: CDR1 MGHRA and CDR2 YSYEKL. This CDR3 region has 16 residues. The CDR3 coding sequence is TGCGCCAGCAGCCAAGAGGGGGGGACAGGCAAAATCATTCAGTACTTC. Its protein is CASSQEGGTGKIIQYF.

This clonotype was counted ten times or more. The rearrangement joins TRBV10-2 to TRBJ2-1; tentatively, D is TRBD2 (6 bases). The CDR3 loop spans 16 amino acids. Per the germline V gene, CDR1 is WSHSY and CDR2 is SAAADI. Trimming left V 6 bases short and J 6 bases short, with 21 bases between. The CDR3 nucleotides read TGCGCCAGCAGACTTATTGGAGGGCCGAACCCCAATGAGCAGTTCTTC. Encoded protein: CASRLIGGPNPNEQFF.

The chain employs TRBV29-1 and TRBJ1-2, with 10 bases matching TRBD1. Per germline, CDR1 SQVTM and CDR2 ANQGSEA. The J segment lost 6 bases and the V segment lost 6 bases, leaving 4 bases of the junction unmatched. This CDR3 has 12 residues. CDR3 nucleotide sequence: TGCAGCGTATGGGACAGGGGACATGGCTACACCTTC. It codes for CSVWDRGHGYTF.

The chain couples TRBV29-1 to TRBJ2-7, with unresolved D. V dropped 5 bases and J dropped 6 bases, with 8 bases sitting between them. Germline CDR1 reads SQVTM; CDR2 reads ANQGSEA. The CDR3 consists of 10 residues. The CDR3 nucleotides read TGCAGCGTTTACTACGGCGAGCAGTACTTC. It yields the protein CSVYYGEQYF.

This chain connects TRBV10-3 to TRBJ2-7; D is ambiguous. CDR3 size: 13 residues. CDR1 ENHRY and CDR2 SYGVKD come from the germline V gene. The V end was cut by 2 bases, the J end by 0 bases, with 5 bases between. DNA of the CDR3: TGTGCCATCAGTGAGGCAGACTCCTACGAGCAGTACGTC. Translation: CAISEADSYEQYV.

The V call is TRBV11-3, the J call TRBJ1-4, with TRBD1 matching over 7 bases. The germline gives CDR1 SGHNT, CDR2 YENEEA. J was trimmed by 7 bases and V by 1 base; bases with no gene match: 6. CDR3 length: 15 amino acids. The CDR3 loop is CASSLGGQQGEKLFF. The CDR3 DNA reads TGTGCCAGCAGCTTAGGGGGACAGCAGGGTGAAAAACTGTTTTTT. The full variable domain, completed using reference TRBV11-3 and TRBJ1-4, is EAGVVQSPRYKIIEKKQPVAFWCNPISGHNTLYWYLQNLGQGPELLIRYENEEAVDDSQLPKDRFSAERLKGVDSTLKIQPAELGDSAVYLCASSLGGQQGEKLFFGSGTQLSVL.

This chain links TRBV10-2 with TRBJ1-5; perhaps TRBD1 as D (6 bases). The CDR3 covers 15 residues. Deletions cut 4 bases from V and 5 bases from J, with 15 bases between. In germline, CDR1 is WSHSY, CDR2 SAAADI. For the CDR3, the DNA is TGCGCCAGCAGTGGAGGGGGGGGATTATATCAGCCCCAGCATTTT. Its protein product is CASSGGGGLYQPQHF.

This clonotype has more than one count but fewer than ten. This chain connects TRBV29-1 to TRBJ2-5; maybe TRBD2 (5 bases). The germline V gene has CDR1 SQVTM and CDR2 ANQGSEA. This CDR3 has 16 residues. Trimming took off 1 base at V and 5 bases at J, with 20 bases between the two ends. This CDR3 is CSVEAVVARTPETQYF. The CDR3 nucleotides read TGCAGCGTTGAAGCGGTAGTAGCGAGGACTCCGGAGACCCAGTACTTC.